The 6 T cell receptor beta chains below come from one sample, sequenced in a study of CD8 T cells in ankylosing spondylitis. TCRdb reprocessed the 5' RACE reads with MiXCR, giving one entry per CDR3 protein. The table lists roughly 180,000 distinct CDR3 sequences, approximately 10% of them singletons. Source material: blood, either unsorted or a sorted T cell fraction (not recorded which). Every receptor here comes from a male donor with ankylosing spondylitis or in good health (not recorded which).

This clonotype was observed at least ten times. The chain employs TRBV30 and TRBJ1-1; no firm D call. Trimming left V 0 bases short and J 3 bases short, with 5 bases between. This CDR3 region has 12 residues. CDR1 is GTSNPN and CDR2 is SVGIG in the germline V gene (reference sequence). Here the CDR3 DNA reads TGTGCCTGGAGTGTGCCCGACACTGAAGCTTTCTTT. Protein sequence: CAWSVPDTEAFF.

Many counts were recorded for this clonotype. The rearrangement uses TRBV5-1 and TRBJ2-1, with TRBD2 matching over 13 bases. V was pared by 4 bases and J by 6 bases, with 7 bases of the junction left unmatched. The CDR3 runs to 16 residues. The V gene's germline CDR1 is SGHRS and CDR2 YFSETQ. The CDR3 DNA follows: TGCGCCAGCAGCCAACTGGGGACTAGCGGGGTCAATGAGCAGTTCTTC. Protein product: CASSQLGTSGVNEQFF.

There are many counts of this clonotype. The rearrangement uses TRBV10-3 and TRBJ2-3; D call uncertain. V dropped 7 bases and J dropped 0 bases, with 17 bases sitting between them. Germline lookup yields CDR1 ENHRY and CDR2 SYGVKD. The length of the CDR3 is 16 residues. CDR3 in DNA: TGTGCCATCACTCCGTCGTCCAGCGCTAGCACAGATACGCAGTATTTT. Translating gives CAITPSSSASTDTQYF.

The V call is TRBV29-1, the J call TRBJ1-1, with TRBD1 as a possible D gene (6 bases). Trimming cost V 4 bases and J 5 bases, with 14 bases left between them. This CDR3 has 13 residues. Germline loops: CDR1 SQVTM, CDR2 ANQGSEA. CDR3 residues: CSVAGGQRTEAFF. CDR3 DNA: TGCAGCGTTGCGGGGGGCCAACGGACTGAAGCTTTCTTT.

This clonotype was detected ten times or more. The chain employs TRBV24-1 and TRBJ2-1, with a possible D match to TRBD2 (7 bases). The V gene lost 5 bases and the J gene lost 4 bases, with 14 bases spanning the gap. The CDR3 covers 15 residues. Germline assignment: CDR1 KGHDR and CDR2 SFDVKD. In DNA, the CDR3 is TGTGCCACCAGTGTCTCGGCGGGGGCTTACAATGAGCAGTTCTTC. Translation gives CATSVSAGAYNEQFF.

The sample holds a few counts of this clonotype. The gene calls are TRBV12-3 or TRBV12-4 and TRBJ1-5; 7 nucleotides align to TRBD1. V shed 1 base and J 3 bases; nucleotides not matched to a gene: 3. CDR3 size: 15 residues. The CDR3 nucleotides are TGTGCCAGCAGTTTAGATGGACAGGCCAATCAGCCCCAGCATTTT. It is translated as CASSLDGQANQPQHF.